This TCR beta chain was captured in a study of blood T cell repertoires in COVID-19. Background on the study: The origin of the acute and convalescent COVID-19 samples was the United States, Italy and Spain. T cells, B-cell-depleted T cells, or PBMCs provided the cDNA or gDNA that served as material.

This clone was counted a single time. Original data processing: Counts of nucleated cells, estimated from reference gene primer amplification, were obtained. Only in-frame clones appear in the TCRdb table, and some are missing; sequencing was by immunoSEQ multiplex PCR. V and J calls and clone size come straight from that table; D and trimming were deduced from the DNA. The sample contains some 21,000 clones, 60% to 85% of which appear only once. Per germline, CDR1 MNHEY and CDR2 SMNVEV (reference sequence). The CDR3 extends over 14 amino acids. V was trimmed by 6 bases and J by 1 base, leaving 12 bases between them.

What was sequenced was peripheral blood. This chain links TRBV27 with TRBJ1-1, with D possibly TRBD1 on 5 matching bases. This TCR was sampled from a man between 60 and 75 years old with active COVID-19. The DNA of the CDR3 is TGTGCCAGCAGCGCGGGGCAGAGGAACACTGAAGCTTTCTTT. It is translated as CASSAGQRNTEAFF.